This T cell receptor beta chain was identified during a study of PD-L1 blockade in urothelial cancer. Whole-study context: Male sex and bladder-origin urothelial cancer were recorded for twenty-five of 29 patients.

In germline, CDR1 is SGHVS, CDR2 FNYEAQ. Trimming took off 1 base at V and 6 bases at J, with 5 bases between the two ends. The CDR3 is 12 amino acids. The table came from immunoSEQ multiplex PCR; TCRdb's copy has only in-frame clones and leaves some out. Of about 43,000 clones listed, roughly 91% are singletons. Every patient provided from 1 to 8 samples, collected pretreatment and on-treatment. The J gene is TRBJ2-3, the V gene TRBV7-6, with D possibly being TRBD2 (5 bases). This clonotype originated in a woman aged 60-75 years with urothelial cancer. The source material was PBMCs, sampled around atezolizumab (anti-PD-L1) treatment. The CDR3 sequence is CASSLGEDTQYF. The CDR3 nucleotides are TGTGCCAGCAGCTTAGGGGAGGATACGCAGTATTTT. The full variable domain, its missing parts supplied by reference TRBV7-6 and TRBJ2-3, is GAGVSQSPRYKVTKRGQDVALRCDPISGHVSLYWYRQALGQGPEFLTYFNYEAQQDKSGLPNDRFSAERPEGSISTLTIQRTEQRDSAMYRCASSLGEDTQYFGPGTRLTVL.